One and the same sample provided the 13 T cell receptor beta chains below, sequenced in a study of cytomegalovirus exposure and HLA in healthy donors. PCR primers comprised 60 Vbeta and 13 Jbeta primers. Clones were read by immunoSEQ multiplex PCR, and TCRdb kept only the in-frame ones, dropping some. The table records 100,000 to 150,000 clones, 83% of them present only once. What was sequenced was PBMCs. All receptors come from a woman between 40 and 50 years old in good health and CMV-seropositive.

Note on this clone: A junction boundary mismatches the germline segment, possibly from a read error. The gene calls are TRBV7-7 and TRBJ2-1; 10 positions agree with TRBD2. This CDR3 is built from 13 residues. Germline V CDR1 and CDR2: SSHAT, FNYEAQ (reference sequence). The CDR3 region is CASSSILAGEQFF. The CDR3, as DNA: TGTGCTAGCAGCTCGATACTAGCGGGAGAGCAGTTCTTC. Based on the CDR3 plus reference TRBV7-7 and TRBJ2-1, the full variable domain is GAGVSQSPRYKVTKRGQDVTLRCDPISSHATLYWYQQALGQGPEFLTYFNYEAQPDKSGLPSDRFSAERPEGSISTLTIQRTEQRDSAMYRCASSSILAGEQFFGPGTRLTVL.

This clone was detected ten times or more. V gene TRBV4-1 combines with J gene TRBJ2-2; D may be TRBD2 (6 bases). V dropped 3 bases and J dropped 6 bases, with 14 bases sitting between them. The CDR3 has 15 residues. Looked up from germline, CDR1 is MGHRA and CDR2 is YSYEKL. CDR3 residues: CASSHEGLASGELFF. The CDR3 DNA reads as TGCGCCAGCAGCCACGAGGGTCTAGCGTCCGGGGAGCTGTTTTTT.

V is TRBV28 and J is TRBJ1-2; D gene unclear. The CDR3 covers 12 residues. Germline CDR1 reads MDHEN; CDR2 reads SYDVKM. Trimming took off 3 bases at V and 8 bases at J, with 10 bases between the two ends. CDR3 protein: CASSLRMEGYTF. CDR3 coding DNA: TGTGCCAGCAGTTTGCGGATGGAGGGCTACACCTTC.

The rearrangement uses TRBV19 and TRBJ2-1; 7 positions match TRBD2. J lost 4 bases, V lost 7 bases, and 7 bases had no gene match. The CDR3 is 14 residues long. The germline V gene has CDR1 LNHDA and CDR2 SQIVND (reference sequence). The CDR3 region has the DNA TGTGCCAGTAACACCGGGACTACATACAATGAGCAGTTCTTC. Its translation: CASNTGTTYNEQFF.

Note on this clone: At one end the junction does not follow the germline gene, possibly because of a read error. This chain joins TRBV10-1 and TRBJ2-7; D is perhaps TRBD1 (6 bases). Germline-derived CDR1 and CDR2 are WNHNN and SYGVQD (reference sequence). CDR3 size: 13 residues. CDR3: CAGSADRIGEQYF. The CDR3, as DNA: TGCGCCGGCAGCGCCGACAGGATCGGCGAGCAGTACTTC.

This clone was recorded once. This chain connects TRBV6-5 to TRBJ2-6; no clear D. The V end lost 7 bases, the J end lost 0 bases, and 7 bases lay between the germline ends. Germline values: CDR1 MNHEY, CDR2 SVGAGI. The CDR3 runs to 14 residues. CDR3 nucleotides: TGTGCCAGCACCCGCGGCTCTGGGGCCAACGTCCTGACTTTC. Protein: CASTRGSGANVLTF.

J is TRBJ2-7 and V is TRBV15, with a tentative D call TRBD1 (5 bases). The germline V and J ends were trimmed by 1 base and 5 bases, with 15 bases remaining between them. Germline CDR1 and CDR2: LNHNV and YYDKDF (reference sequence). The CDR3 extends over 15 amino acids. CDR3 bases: TGTGCCACCAGCAGAGGAAGACAGTCAGGGCACGAGCAGTACTTC. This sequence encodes CATSRGRQSGHEQYF.

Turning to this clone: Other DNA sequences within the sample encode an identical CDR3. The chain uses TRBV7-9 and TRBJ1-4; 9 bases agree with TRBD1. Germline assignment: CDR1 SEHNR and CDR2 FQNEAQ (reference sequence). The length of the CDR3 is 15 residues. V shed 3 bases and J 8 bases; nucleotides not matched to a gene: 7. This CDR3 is CASSFGGQGREKLFF. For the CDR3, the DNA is TGTGCCAGCAGCTTCGGGGGACAGGGCCGCGAAAAACTGTTTTTT.

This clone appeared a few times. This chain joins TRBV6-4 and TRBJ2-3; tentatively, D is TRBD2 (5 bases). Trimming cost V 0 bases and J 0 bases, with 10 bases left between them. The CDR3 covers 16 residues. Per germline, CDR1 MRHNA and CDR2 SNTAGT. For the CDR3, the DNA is TGTGCCAGCAGTGACTCAGGGAGCTCTAGCACAGATACGCAGTATTTT. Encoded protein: CASSDSGSSSTDTQYF.

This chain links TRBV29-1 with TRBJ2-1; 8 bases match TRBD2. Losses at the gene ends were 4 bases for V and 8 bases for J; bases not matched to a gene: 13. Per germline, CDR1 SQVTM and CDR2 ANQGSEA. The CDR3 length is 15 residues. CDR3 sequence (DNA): TGCAGCGTTGCCCAGCGGGAGTCTTCGGTGTATGAGCAGTTCTTC. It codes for CSVAQRESSVYEQFF.

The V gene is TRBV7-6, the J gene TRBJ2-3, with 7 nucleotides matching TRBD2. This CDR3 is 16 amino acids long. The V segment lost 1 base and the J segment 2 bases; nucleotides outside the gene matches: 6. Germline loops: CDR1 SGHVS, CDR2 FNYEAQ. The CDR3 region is CASSLGPGGSTDTQYF. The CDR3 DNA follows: TGTGCCAGCAGCTTAGGGCCGGGGGGATCCACAGATACGCAGTATTTT.

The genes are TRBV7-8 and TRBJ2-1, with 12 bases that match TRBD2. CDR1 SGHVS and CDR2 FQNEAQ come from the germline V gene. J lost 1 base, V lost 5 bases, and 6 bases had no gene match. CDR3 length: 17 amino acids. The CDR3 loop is CASSHRTSGDSYNEQFF. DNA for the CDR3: TGTGCCAGCAGCCACCGGACTAGCGGGGATTCCTACAATGAGCAGTTCTTC.

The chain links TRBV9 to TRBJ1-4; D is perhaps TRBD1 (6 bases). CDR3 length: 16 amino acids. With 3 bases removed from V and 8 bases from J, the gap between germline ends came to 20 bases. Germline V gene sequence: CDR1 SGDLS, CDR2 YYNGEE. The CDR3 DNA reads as TGTGCCAGCAGCGAGGGGGGCCTTGGGGGAGGGGAAAAACTGTTTTTT. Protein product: CASSEGGLGGGEKLFF.